This entry features one TCR beta chain sequence. Assay used: immunoSEQ multiplex PCR; TCRdb lists only in-frame clones, some missing. Of more than 300,000 clones in the sample, more than 85% were seen once. This sample stems from a study of blood T cell repertoires in COVID-19. Study as a whole: The samples span acute and convalescent COVID-19 from the United States, Italy and Spain.

Germline CDR1 and CDR2: SNHLY and FYNNEI. The CDR3 totals 15 residues. V was pared by 4 bases and J by 4 bases, with 9 bases of the junction left unmatched. The rearrangement links TRBV2 to TRBJ1-2; 7 nucleotides line up with TRBD1. The sample taken for sequencing was PBMCs or T cells enriched from blood (not recorded which). The TCR sequence derives from a woman in her thirties who had been exposed to COVID-19. Here the CDR3 reads CASSAEGQSSYGYTF. The CDR3 nucleotides are TGTGCCAGCAGTGCCGAGGGACAGAGCTCCTATGGCTACACCTTC.